Following are 6 T cell receptor beta chains from one sample sequenced in a study of blood T cell repertoires in COVID-19. Assay: immunoSEQ multiplex PCR; the TCRdb copy retains only in-frame clones and omits some. Of approximately 130,000 clones in the sample, approximately 77% were seen once. The sample consisted of peripheral blood. Receptors were obtained from a man aged 80 or over with acute or convalescent COVID-19.

CDR3 nucleotides: TGCGCCAGCAGCTTGTTGGGCAGGGGCTCTGGGGCCAACGTCCTGACTTTC. Translating gives CASSLLGRGSGANVLTF. The V gene is TRBV5-1, the J gene TRBJ2-6, with a tentative D call TRBD1 (6 bases). V shed 1 base and J shed 0 bases, with 11 bases lying between them. Germline CDR1 SGHRS, CDR2 YFSETQ. The CDR3 is made up of 17 amino acids. Full variable domain (remainder filled in from reference TRBV5-1 and TRBJ2-6): KAGVTQTPRYLIKTRGQQVTLSCSPISGHRSVSWYQQTPGQGLQFLFEYFSETQRNKGNFPGRFSGRQFSNSRSEMNVSTLELGDSALYLCASSLLGRGSGANVLTFGAGSRLTVL.

There are many counts of this clone. The V call is TRBV6-6, the J call TRBJ2-2; TRBD1 might be the D (6 bases). From germline, CDR1 is MNHNY and CDR2 SVGAGI (reference sequence). CDR3 length: 15 residues. V was pared by 8 bases and J by 0 bases, with 13 bases between. CDR3 in amino acids: CASYDRRTNTGELFF. The DNA for the CDR3 is TGTGCCAGCTATGACAGGAGAACGAACACCGGGGAGCTGTTTTTT.

The V call is TRBV9, the J call TRBJ1-2; tentatively, D is TRBD1 (6 bases). V lost 3 bases and J lost 4, with 13 bases in between. The CDR3 loop spans 14 amino acids. Germline-derived CDR1 and CDR2 are SGDLS and YYNGEE. The CDR3 reads CASSGDIISYGYTF. The CDR3, as DNA: TGTGCCAGCAGCGGGGACATTATCTCCTATGGCTACACCTTC.

The chain employs TRBV3-1 (or the pseudogene TRBV3-2) and TRBJ2-6; 7 nucleotides align to TRBD2. This CDR3 region has 15 residues. The germline V gene encodes CDR1 LGHDT and CDR2 YNNKEL (reference sequence). Germline trimming cut 4 bases from V and 2 bases from J; bases unmatched to any gene: 2. The CDR3 loop reads CASSRGGAGANVLTF. The CDR3 bases are TGTGCCAGCAGCCGCGGGGGAGCTGGGGCCAACGTCCTGACTTTC.

The chain uses TRBV6-6 and TRBJ2-5; D might be TRBD1 (6 bases). The V gene lost 6 bases and the J gene lost 3 bases, with 11 bases spanning the gap. This CDR3 spans 13 amino acids. Germline CDR1 is MNHNY and CDR2 is SVGAGI (reference sequence). The CDR3 nucleotides read TGTGCCAGCAGACCGTGGACAGAAGAGACCCAGTACTTC. Translating it yields CASRPWTEETQYF.

CDR3 DNA: TGTGCCAGCAGTCTGGGACAGCGAGGGAGCTCCTATAATTCACCCCTCCACTTT. The encoded protein is CASSLGQRGSSYNSPLHF. This rearrangement joins TRBV6-6 to TRBJ1-6; 7 bases are a match to TRBD1. The CDR3 length is 18 residues. After removal of 5 bases from V and 0 bases from J, the junction contained 10 bases not matched to a gene. Per germline, CDR1 MNHNY and CDR2 SVGAGI (reference sequence).